Below, 18 T cell receptor beta chains from the same sample are listed, as sequenced in a study of early T cells in non-severe SARS-CoV-2 infection. Each CDR3 protein gets one entry after TCRdb re-called the 5' RACE reads with MiXCR. The sample shows tens of thousands of distinct CDR3 sequences, 6% to 7% of them seen only once. The material sequenced was whole blood. These TCRs come from an adult who was a healthcare worker with PCR-confirmed SARS-CoV-2 infection or an uninfected control (not recorded which).

This clonotype was observed at least ten times. This chain connects TRBV5-1 to TRBJ1-1; D unclear. CDR3 size: 16 residues. V lost 5 bases, J lost 0 bases, and 17 bases lay in between. The germline V gene has CDR1 SGHRS and CDR2 YFSETQ. CDR3 DNA: TGCGCCAGCAGTTTCGGACTGGATCGCATGAACACTGAAGCTTTCTTT. Translated, it gives CASSFGLDRMNTEAFF.

This clonotype appeared many times. The CDR3 protein is CASSYSDYGYTF. In nucleotides, the CDR3 is TGTGCCAGCAGTTACAGTGACTATGGCTACACCTTC. The chain is built from TRBV2 and TRBJ1-2; D uncertain. Germline loops: CDR1 SNHLY, CDR2 FYNNEI. This CDR3 has 12 amino acids. The V end lost 5 bases, the J end lost 3 bases, and 7 bases lay between the germline ends. The full variable domain, in which reference TRBV2 and TRBJ1-2 provide the parts outside the CDR3, is EPEVTQTPSHQVTQMGQEVILRCVPISNHLYFYWYRQILGQKVEFLVSFYNNEISEKSEIFDDQFSVERPDGSNFTLKIRSTKLEDSAMYFCASSYSDYGYTFGSGTRLTVV.

This clonotype has just a few counts. V and J are TRBV12-5 and TRBJ1-3; 9 bases align to TRBD1. This CDR3 is built from 17 residues. CDR1 and CDR2 from the germline V gene are LGHNT and FRNRAP. V gave up 7 bases and J gave up 0 bases; unmatched junction bases: 10. The CDR3, as DNA: TGTGCTAGTGCCTTCGGACAGGGGATACTCTCTGGAAACACCATATATTTT. Its protein product is CASAFGQGILSGNTIYF.

At least ten counts were recorded for this clonotype. This chain connects TRBV7-2 to TRBJ2-1; 8 bases are shared with TRBD2. The V gene end was trimmed by 0 bases and the J gene end by 7 bases; junction bases not matched to a gene: 14. This CDR3 has 18 residues. Germline V gene sequence: CDR1 SGHTA, CDR2 FQGNSA. This CDR3 is CASSLALAGRSRGNEQFF. CDR3 nucleotide sequence: TGTGCCAGCAGCTTAGCCCTAGCGGGCCGCTCTAGGGGGAATGAGCAGTTCTTC.

About this clonotype: A much larger clone lies one base from this, so it may be a read error. The gene calls are TRBV5-6 and TRBJ2-7; no firm D call. CDR1 SGHDT and CDR2 YYEEEE come from the germline V gene. This CDR3 spans 14 amino acids. The CDR3 region is CVSSFISTPYEQYF. The CDR3 DNA follows: TGTGTCAGCAGCTTCATTAGTACACCCTACGAGCAGTACTTC.

This clonotype was found many times. The chain has TRBV3-1 and TRBJ2-5; 10 nucleotides line up with TRBD2. V lost 5 bases, J lost 1 base, and 4 bases stayed unmatched. CDR1 is LGHDT and CDR2 is YNNKEL in the germline V gene (reference sequence). CDR3 length: 15 amino acids. The CDR3 DNA is TGTGCCAGCAGCTGGTCTAGCGGGGGCCAAGAGACCCAGTACTTC. As protein: CASSWSSGGQETQYF.

The CDR3 DNA is TGTGCCAGCAGCTTAGACACCCTGAACACTGAAGCTTTCTTT. Amino acid sequence: CASSLDTLNTEAFF. The chain recombines TRBV7-8 with TRBJ1-1; D call uncertain. CDR1 and CDR2 from the germline V gene are SGHVS and FQNEAQ. With 1 base removed from V and 0 bases from J, the gap between germline ends came to 6 bases. The CDR3 is made up of 14 amino acids.

The sample holds many counts of this clonotype. The CDR3 DNA reads TGTGCCAGCTCACCTCCCTACGGTGGAGGGCGCGAGCAGTACTTC. Protein sequence: CASSPPYGGGREQYF. The chain uses TRBV18 and TRBJ2-7, with D tentatively TRBD2 (6 bases). Germline assignment: CDR1 KGHSH and CDR2 LQKENI. The V end lost 3 bases, the J end lost 6 bases, and 18 bases lay between the germline ends. This CDR3 has 15 amino acids.

This clonotype was seen a handful of times. This chain links TRBV7-2 with TRBJ2-5, with 9 bases fitting TRBD1. The V and J ends lost 3 bases and 5 bases, in that order; junction bases with no gene match: 4. Germline V gene lookup returns CDR1 SGHTA and CDR2 FQGNSA. The CDR3 consists of 14 residues. The CDR3 DNA follows: TGTGCCAGCAGCTTCCCCACAGGGGGCGAGACCCAGTACTTC. Amino acid sequence: CASSFPTGGETQYF.

V gene TRBV18 combines with J gene TRBJ2-2, with 9 bases aligning to TRBD1. CDR1 and CDR2 from the germline V gene are KGHSH and LQKENI. There are 14 residues in the CDR3. Trimming took 3 bases from V and 7 from J; bases not matched to a gene: 3. The CDR3 sequence: CASSPGQGIGELFF. Written as DNA, the CDR3 is TGTGCCAGCTCACCTGGACAGGGGATCGGGGAGCTGTTTTTT.

This sequence joins TRBV4-1 and TRBJ1-4; D is ambiguous. From germline, CDR1 is MGHRA and CDR2 YSYEKL. The CDR3 is made up of 16 amino acids. Between the trimmed V and J ends, which lost 3 bases and 3 bases, there was a span of 14 bases. CDR3 sequence (DNA): TGCGCCAGCAGCCAGGCCGCAACCACCTCTAATGAAAAACTGTTTTTT. Encoded protein: CASSQAATTSNEKLFF.

This clonotype showed up many times. The J gene is TRBJ1-6, the V gene TRBV12-3 or TRBV12-4; 8 bases fit TRBD1. With V trimmed by 6 bases and J by 7 bases, 8 bases remained unmatched. The CDR3 consists of 15 residues. The CDR3 nucleotides read TGTGCCAGCAGCCTCAATACAGGGGGGAATTCACCCCTCCACTTT. Translating it yields CASSLNTGGNSPLHF.

This clonotype appeared a few times. V is TRBV11-2 and J is TRBJ1-1; D perhaps matches TRBD1 (5 bases). This CDR3 spans 14 amino acids. CDR1 is SGHAT, CDR2 FQNNGV, per germline. Trimming removed 4 bases at V and 0 bases at J, with 9 bases between. The CDR3 region has the DNA TGTGCCAGCAGCTCGACGACAGTGAACACTGAAGCTTTCTTT. Protein product: CASSSTTVNTEAFF.

This clonotype turned up a few times. This chain connects TRBV5-4 to TRBJ2-2; 7 bases are shared with TRBD1. Germline assignment: CDR1 SGHNT and CDR2 YYREEE (reference sequence). The CDR3 sequence is 14 residues long. The junction had 7 bases not matched to a gene; V was cut back by 9 bases and J by 2 bases. CDR3 sequence reads: CATSRDRNTGELFF. The DNA for the CDR3 is TGTGCCACCTCGAGGGACAGAAACACCGGGGAGCTGTTTTTT.

The J gene is TRBJ1-1, the V gene TRBV29-1, with 7 bases identical to TRBD1. This CDR3 contains 12 residues. Germline V gives CDR1 SQVTM, CDR2 ANQGSEA. Germline trimming cut 8 bases from V and 1 base from J; bases unmatched to any gene: 4. DNA for the CDR3: TGCAGCCACAGGGGAGCGAACACTGAAGCTTTCTTT. Residues: CSHRGANTEAFF.

This clonotype has a handful of counts. The genes are TRBV10-3 and TRBJ1-3; D is perhaps TRBD1 (5 bases). Germline lookup yields CDR1 ENHRY and CDR2 SYGVKD. The CDR3 runs to 16 residues. V lost 3 bases to trimming and J lost 0 bases, with 12 bases between them. The CDR3 loop reads CAISDREESSGNTIYF. The CDR3 region has the DNA TGTGCCATCAGTGACAGGGAGGAGAGCTCTGGAAACACCATATATTTT.

This clonotype was seen at least ten times. The chain combines TRBV18 with TRBJ1-2, with D possibly matching TRBD1 (6 bases). Trimming left V 3 bases short and J 2 bases short, with 16 bases between. The germline gives CDR1 KGHSH, CDR2 LQKENI. The CDR3 runs 16 residues. CDR3 in amino acids: CASSPSRTDWNYGYTF. The DNA of the CDR3 is TGTGCCAGCTCACCGTCTCGGACAGACTGGAACTATGGCTACACCTTC.

This clonotype has only a few counts. The chain recombines TRBV7-2 with TRBJ2-3; D is undetermined. V lost 1 base and J lost 3, with 20 bases in between. The CDR3 is 18 amino acids. The germline CDR1 and CDR2 sequences are SGHTA and FQGNSA. The CDR3: CASSLGPVVVIGTDTQYF. In nucleotides, the CDR3 is TGTGCCAGCAGCTTAGGCCCCGTGGTTGTAATAGGGACAGATACGCAGTATTTT.